This T cell receptor (beta chain) stems from a study of tumor-infiltrating lymphocytes in primary liver carcinoma. In the study overall: Tumors, staged T1-T3 N0M0, spanned about 4 to 10 cm.

From 20-30 mg of unsorted bulk tissue, DNA and RNA were co-extracted together. All of the tumor samples contained over 90% viable tumor cells. Study-level findings and limits: Top-250-clone fractions were significantly higher in tumors than in blood (p = 0.039). Tumor-adjacent and tumor-blood pairs displayed less overlap than did pairs of tumor regions.

Total RNA amounting to 500 ng was the source from which TCR beta cDNA was made with a constant-region primer. Modified slightly, ARM-PCR produced TCR beta libraries over three nested multiplex PCR rounds. PCR rounds one and two used TRBV1-TRBV30 forward primers with a C-beta reverse primer for roughly 9 cycles each. TCRdb reprocessed the multiplex PCR reads with MiXCR, giving one entry per CDR3 protein. There are some 120,000 distinct CDR3 sequences in the sample; 60% to 75% occur only once, and roughly 8% lies in the top ten. The table lists this clonotype with a few counts. What it binds is unknown. A single base separates this from a much larger clone, so it may be a read error. CDR1 and CDR2 from the germline V gene are WSHSY and SAAADI. The length of the CDR3 is 16 residues. V lost 6 bases and J 2 bases, leaving 19 bases between the germline ends.

The clonotype originates from an older woman with primary liver carcinoma and hepatitis B virus infection. Material for sequencing was liver tumor tissue from sampling region 3. The subset is: tumor region T3, left-lateral pole. The chain links TRBV10-2 to TRBJ2-5, with a tentative D call TRBD2 (5 bases). The CDR3 nucleotides are TGCGCCAGCAGAAAGACCCCACTAACGGGACAAGAGACCCAGTACTTC. Translation gives CASRKTPLTGQETQYF.